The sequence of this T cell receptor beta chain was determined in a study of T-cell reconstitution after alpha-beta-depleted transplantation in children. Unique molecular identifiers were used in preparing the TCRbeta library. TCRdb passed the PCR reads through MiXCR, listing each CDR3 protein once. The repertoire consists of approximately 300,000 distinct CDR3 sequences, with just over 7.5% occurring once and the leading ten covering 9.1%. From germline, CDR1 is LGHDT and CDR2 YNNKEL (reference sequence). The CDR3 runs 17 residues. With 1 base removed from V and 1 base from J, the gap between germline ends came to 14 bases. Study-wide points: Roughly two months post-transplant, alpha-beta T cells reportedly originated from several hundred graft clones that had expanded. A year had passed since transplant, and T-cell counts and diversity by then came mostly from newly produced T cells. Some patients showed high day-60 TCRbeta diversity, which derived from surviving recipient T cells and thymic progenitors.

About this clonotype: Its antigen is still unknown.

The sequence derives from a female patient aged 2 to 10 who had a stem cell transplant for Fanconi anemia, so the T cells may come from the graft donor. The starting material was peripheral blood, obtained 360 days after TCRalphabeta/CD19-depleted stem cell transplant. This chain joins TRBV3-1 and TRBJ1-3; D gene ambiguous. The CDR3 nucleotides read TGTGCCAGCAGCCAAGTGGGCAGCTCGTTTTCTGGAAACACCATATATTTT. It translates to CASSQVGSSFSGNTIYF.